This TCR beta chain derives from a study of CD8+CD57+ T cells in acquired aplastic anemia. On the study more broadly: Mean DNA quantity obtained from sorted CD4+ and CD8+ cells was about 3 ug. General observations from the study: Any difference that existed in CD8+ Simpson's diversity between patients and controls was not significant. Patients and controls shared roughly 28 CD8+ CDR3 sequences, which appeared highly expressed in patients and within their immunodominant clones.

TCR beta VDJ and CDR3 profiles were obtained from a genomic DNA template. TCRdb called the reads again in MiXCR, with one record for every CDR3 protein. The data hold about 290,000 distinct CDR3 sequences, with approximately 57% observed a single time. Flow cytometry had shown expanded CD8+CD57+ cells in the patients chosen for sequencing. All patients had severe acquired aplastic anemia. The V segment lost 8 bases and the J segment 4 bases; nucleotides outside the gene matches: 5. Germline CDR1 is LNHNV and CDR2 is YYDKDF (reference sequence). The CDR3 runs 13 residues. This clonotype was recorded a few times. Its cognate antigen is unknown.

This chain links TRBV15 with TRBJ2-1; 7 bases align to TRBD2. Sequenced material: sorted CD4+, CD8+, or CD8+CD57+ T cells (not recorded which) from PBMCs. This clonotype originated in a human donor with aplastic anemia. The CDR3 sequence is CATGTSVYNEQFF. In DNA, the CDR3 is TGTGCCACCGGAACTAGCGTATACAATGAGCAGTTCTTC.